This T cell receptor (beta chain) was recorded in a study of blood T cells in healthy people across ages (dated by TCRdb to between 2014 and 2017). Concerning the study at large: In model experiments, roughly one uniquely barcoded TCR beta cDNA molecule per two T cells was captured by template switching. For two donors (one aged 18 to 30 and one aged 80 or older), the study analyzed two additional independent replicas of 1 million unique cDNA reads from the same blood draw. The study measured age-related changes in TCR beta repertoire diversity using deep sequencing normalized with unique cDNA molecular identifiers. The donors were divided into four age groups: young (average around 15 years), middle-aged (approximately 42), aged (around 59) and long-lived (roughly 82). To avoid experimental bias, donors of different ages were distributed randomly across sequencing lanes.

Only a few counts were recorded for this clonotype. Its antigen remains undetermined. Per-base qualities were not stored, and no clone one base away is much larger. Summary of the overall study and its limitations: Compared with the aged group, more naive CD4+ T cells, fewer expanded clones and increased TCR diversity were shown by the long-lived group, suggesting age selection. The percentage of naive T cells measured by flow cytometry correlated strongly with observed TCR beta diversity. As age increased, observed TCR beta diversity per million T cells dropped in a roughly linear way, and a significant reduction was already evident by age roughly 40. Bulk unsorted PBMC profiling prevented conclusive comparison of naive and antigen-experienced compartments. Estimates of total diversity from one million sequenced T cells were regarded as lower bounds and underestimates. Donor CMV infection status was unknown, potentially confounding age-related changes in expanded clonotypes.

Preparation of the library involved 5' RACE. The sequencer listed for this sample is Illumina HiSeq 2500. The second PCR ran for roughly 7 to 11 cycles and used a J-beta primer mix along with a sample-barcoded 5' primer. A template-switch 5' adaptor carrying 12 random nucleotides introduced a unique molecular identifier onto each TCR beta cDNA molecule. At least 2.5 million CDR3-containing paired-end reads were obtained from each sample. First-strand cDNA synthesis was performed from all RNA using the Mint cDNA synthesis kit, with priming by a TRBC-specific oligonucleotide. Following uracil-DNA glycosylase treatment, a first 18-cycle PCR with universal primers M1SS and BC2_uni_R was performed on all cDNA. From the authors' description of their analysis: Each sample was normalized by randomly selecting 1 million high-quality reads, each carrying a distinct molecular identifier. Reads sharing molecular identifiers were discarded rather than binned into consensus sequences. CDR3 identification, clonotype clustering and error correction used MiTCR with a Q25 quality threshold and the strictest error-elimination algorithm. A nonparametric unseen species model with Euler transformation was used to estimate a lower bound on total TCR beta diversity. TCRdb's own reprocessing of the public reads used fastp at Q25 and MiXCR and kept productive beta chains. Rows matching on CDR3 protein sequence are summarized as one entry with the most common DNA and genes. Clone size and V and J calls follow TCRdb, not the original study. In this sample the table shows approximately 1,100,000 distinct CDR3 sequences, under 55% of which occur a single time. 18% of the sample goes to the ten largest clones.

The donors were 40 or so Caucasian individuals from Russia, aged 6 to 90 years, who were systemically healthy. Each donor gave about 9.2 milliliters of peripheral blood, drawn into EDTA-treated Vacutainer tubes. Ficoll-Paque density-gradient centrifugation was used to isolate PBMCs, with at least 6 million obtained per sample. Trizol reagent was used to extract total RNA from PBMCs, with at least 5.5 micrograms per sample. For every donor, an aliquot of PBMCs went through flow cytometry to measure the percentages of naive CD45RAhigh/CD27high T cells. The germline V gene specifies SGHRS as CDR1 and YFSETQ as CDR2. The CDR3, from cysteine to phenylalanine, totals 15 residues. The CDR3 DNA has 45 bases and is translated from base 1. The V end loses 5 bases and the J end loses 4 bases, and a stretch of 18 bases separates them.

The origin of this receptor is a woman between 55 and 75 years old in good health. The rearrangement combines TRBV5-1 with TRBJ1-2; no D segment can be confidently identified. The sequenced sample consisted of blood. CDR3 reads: CASRSPERAIYGYTF. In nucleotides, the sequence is TGCGCCAGCAGATCCCCGGAACGCGCGATCTATGGCTACACCTTC.